This T cell receptor (beta chain) was documented in a study of cytomegalovirus exposure and HLA in healthy donors. The CDR3 is made up of 15 amino acids. The ends lost 5 bases at V and 10 bases at J; junction bases unmatched: 12. CDR1 is SEHNR, CDR2 FQNEAQ, per germline (reference sequence). Sequencing used immunoSEQ multiplex PCR; TCRdb keeps in-frame clones, though not all of them. The repertoire holds about 63,000 clones, with 95% as singletons. The sequence came from a woman younger than 35 in good health and CMV-seropositive. This rearrangement joins TRBV7-9 to TRBJ2-1, with 9 bases matching TRBD2. The source material was PBMCs. Written as DNA, the CDR3 is TGTGCCAGCAGCATAAGCGGGGGGCTGGTAGGCGAGCAGTTCTTC. Residues: CASSISGGLVGEQFF.